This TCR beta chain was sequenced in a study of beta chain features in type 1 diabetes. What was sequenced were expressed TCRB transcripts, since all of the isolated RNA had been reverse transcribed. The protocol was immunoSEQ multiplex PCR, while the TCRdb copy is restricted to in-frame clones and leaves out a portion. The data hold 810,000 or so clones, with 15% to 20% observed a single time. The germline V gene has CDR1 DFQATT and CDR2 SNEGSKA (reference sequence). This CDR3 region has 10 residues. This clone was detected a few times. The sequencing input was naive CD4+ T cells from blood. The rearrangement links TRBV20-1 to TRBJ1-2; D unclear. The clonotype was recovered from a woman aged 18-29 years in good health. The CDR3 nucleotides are TGCTGCCGGGCCGGGTATGGCTACACCTTC. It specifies CCRAGYGYTF.